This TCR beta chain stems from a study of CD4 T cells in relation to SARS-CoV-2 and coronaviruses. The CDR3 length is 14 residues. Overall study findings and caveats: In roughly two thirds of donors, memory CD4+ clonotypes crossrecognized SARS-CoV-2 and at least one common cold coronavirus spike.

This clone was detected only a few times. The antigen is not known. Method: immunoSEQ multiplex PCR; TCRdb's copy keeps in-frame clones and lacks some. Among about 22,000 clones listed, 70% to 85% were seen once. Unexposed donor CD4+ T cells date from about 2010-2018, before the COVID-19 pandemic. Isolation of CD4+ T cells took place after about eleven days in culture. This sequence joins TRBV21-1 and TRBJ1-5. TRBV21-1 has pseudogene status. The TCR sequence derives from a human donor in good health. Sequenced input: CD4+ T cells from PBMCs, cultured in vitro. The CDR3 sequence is CASSKALSNQPQHF. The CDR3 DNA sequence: TGTGCCAGCAGCAAGGCGCTCAGCAATCAGCCCCAGCATTTT.